The 15 T cell receptor beta chains in this list originate from one sample, sequenced in a study of a mutant IDH1 vaccine in newly diagnosed glioma. These receptors' targets are unknown. Documented time point: week 47, end of study. Topical imiquimod accompanied each vaccine dose, which consisted of 300 ug of mutant IDH1 20-mer peptide. Profiled with immunoSEQ multiplex PCR; TCRdb holds only in-frame clones, not every one. The sample has around 30,000 clones; around 81% are singletons. The sample was PBMCs, taken from a glioma patient whose treatment included an IDH1 peptide vaccine. These receptors were collected from a man in his thirties or forties with glioma.

The V gene is TRBV7-9, the J gene TRBJ2-7; D might be TRBD1 (6 bases). CDR3 length equals 12 residues. Germline-derived CDR1 and CDR2 are SEHNR and FQNEAQ (reference sequence). With 6 bases removed from V and 4 bases from J, the gap between germline ends came to 10 bases. The CDR3: CASRSQGYEQYF. The CDR3 DNA sequence: TGTGCCAGCAGGTCACAGGGTTACGAGCAGTACTTC. Full variable domain (outside the CDR3, taken from reference TRBV7-9 and TRBJ2-7): DTGVSQNPRHKITKRGQNVTFRCDPISEHNRLYWYRQTLGQGPEFLTYFQNEAQLEKSRLLSDRFSAERPKGSFSTLEIQRTEQGDSAMYLCASRSQGYEQYFGPGTRLTVT.

The V gene is TRBV2, the J gene TRBJ1-5, with a tentative D call TRBD1 (6 bases). V was trimmed by 1 base and J by 3 bases, leaving 10 bases between them. The CDR3 has 15 amino acids. Looked up from germline, CDR1 is SNHLY and CDR2 is FYNNEI. The CDR3 sequence: CASSEDVGANQPQHF. The CDR3 coding sequence is TGTGCCAGCAGTGAAGACGTGGGGGCCAATCAGCCCCAGCATTTT.

The V gene is TRBV5-1, the J gene TRBJ1-1; no clear D gene. CDR3 length equals 13 residues. V was cut by 1 base and J by 6 bases, with 10 bases left in between. CDR1 is SGHRS, CDR2 YFSETQ, per germline. Here the CDR3 reads CASSLTGLAEAFF. CDR3 bases: TGCGCCAGCAGCTTGACGGGTCTCGCTGAAGCTTTCTTT.

This clone was observed once. This chain connects TRBV7-2 to TRBJ2-7; 12 bases match TRBD1. CDR1 SGHTA and CDR2 FQGNSA come from the germline V gene. CDR3 length equals 17 residues. V lost 2 bases and J lost 7; bases outside the gene matches: 12. Here the CDR3 reads CASSLSLPGQGAKEQYF. DNA of the CDR3: TGTGCCAGCAGCTTATCTCTTCCGGGACAGGGGGCGAAAGAGCAGTACTTC. Full variable domain (missing parts from reference TRBV7-2 and TRBJ2-7): GAGVSQSPSNKVTEKGKDVELRCDPISGHTALYWYRQSLGQGLEFLIYFQGNSAPDKSGLPSDRFSAERTGGSVSTLTIQRTQQEDSAVYLCASSLSLPGQGAKEQYFGPGTRLTVT.

Only a few counts were recorded for this clone. This chain links TRBV30 with TRBJ1-1, with TRBD1 as a possible D gene (5 bases). This CDR3 region has 13 residues. Germline values: CDR1 GTSNPN, CDR2 SVGIG (reference sequence). V was clipped by 3 bases and J by 0 bases, with 8 bases between them. This CDR3 reads CAWRQVMNTEAFF. The CDR3 region has the DNA TGTGCCTGGAGACAGGTGATGAACACTGAAGCTTTCTTT.

CDR3 bases: TGTGCCAGCAGTGATTTAGGGGACACTGAAGCTTTCTTT. Amino acids: CASSDLGDTEAFF. V usage is TRBV25-1 and J usage is TRBJ1-1; D may be TRBD1 (5 bases). V gave up 3 bases and J gave up 3 bases, with 8 bases separating them. The CDR3 covers 13 residues. Germline CDR1 MGHDK, CDR2 SYGVNS.

This rearrangement joins TRBV19 to TRBJ1-1, with a possible D match to TRBD1 (6 bases). V was cut by 6 bases and J by 6 bases, with 23 bases left in between. This CDR3 spans 16 amino acids. In germline, CDR1 is LNHDA, CDR2 SQIVND (reference sequence). For the CDR3, the DNA is TGTGCCAGTAGATCAGGCATCCCGGGGGCGAAGGCTGAAGCTTTCTTT. Amino acid sequence: CASRSGIPGAKAEAFF.

The chain joins TRBV7-2 to TRBJ2-5; D might be TRBD1 (6 bases). This CDR3 is built from 12 residues. Germline CDR1 SGHTA, CDR2 FQGNSA. The V and J ends lost 10 bases and 5 bases respectively, with 14 bases between them. CDR3 in DNA: TGTGCCACTGCCAGGGGTGGGGAGACCCAGTACTTC. This codes for CATARGGETQYF.

This sequence joins TRBV4-1 and TRBJ2-7, with D uncertain. Germline V gene data show CDR1 as MGHRA and CDR2 as YSYEKL. V lost 1 base to trimming and J lost 2 bases, with 12 bases between them. The CDR3 totals 15 residues. CDR3 nucleotides: TGCGCCAGCAGCCAAGGCCTCCAGCGACCCTACGAGCAGTACTTC. It yields the protein CASSQGLQRPYEQYF.

The chain couples TRBV7-8 to TRBJ2-5; 10 bases match TRBD2. The CDR3 is made up of 15 amino acids. Unmatched junction bases numbered 4, after V lost 3 bases and J lost 3 bases. Germline V gives CDR1 SGHVS, CDR2 FQNEAQ. The CDR3 loop reads CASSFSGGPEETQYF. CDR3 in DNA: TGTGCCAGCAGCTTTAGCGGGGGGCCGGAAGAGACCCAGTACTTC.

This chain links TRBV7-9 with TRBJ1-4; TRBD1 matches 7 bases. Germline V gives CDR1 SEHNR, CDR2 FQNEAQ (reference sequence). This CDR3 has 15 amino acids. J was trimmed by 2 bases and V by 5 bases; bases with no gene match: 5. The CDR3 loop is CASSLSGGTNEKLFF. The CDR3 bases are TGTGCCAGCAGCCTTTCAGGGGGTACTAATGAAAAACTGTTTTTT.

This chain links TRBV5-1 with TRBJ2-7, with 12 nucleotides matching TRBD1. This CDR3 region has 15 residues. Germline-derived CDR1 and CDR2 are SGHRS and YFSETQ. With V trimmed by 0 bases and J by 5 bases, 3 bases remained unmatched. The CDR3 reads CASSLAGTGGNEQYF. The CDR3 nucleotides read TGCGCCAGCAGCTTGGCCGGGACAGGGGGCAACGAGCAGTACTTC.

The chain uses TRBV19 and TRBJ2-3, with D hard to call. Germline V lookup: CDR1 LNHDA, CDR2 SQIVND (reference sequence). The CDR3 contains 14 residues. The V gene lost 6 bases and the J gene lost 3 bases, with 13 bases spanning the gap. The CDR3 sequence is CASSILHRTDTQYF. CDR3 coding DNA: TGTGCCAGTAGCATCCTACACAGAACAGATACGCAGTATTTT. The full variable domain, completed using reference TRBV19 and TRBJ2-3, is DGGITQSPKYLFRKEGQNVTLSCEQNLNHDAMYWYRQDPGQGLRLIYYSQIVNDFQKGDIAEGYSVSREKKESFPLTVTSAQKNPTAFYLCASSILHRTDTQYFGPGTRLTVL.

This chain uses TRBV6-1 with TRBJ2-7, with 10 bases identical to TRBD2. V shed 2 bases and J 4 bases; nucleotides not matched to a gene: 8. CDR3 length equals 16 residues. Germline V CDR1 and CDR2: MNHNS, SASEGT. The CDR3, as DNA: TGTGCCAGCAGTGAACGTTATCTAGCGGGAGAATACGAGCAGTACTTC. Protein sequence: CASSERYLAGEYEQYF.

V is TRBV2 and J is TRBJ1-5, with unresolved D. CDR1 is SNHLY, CDR2 FYNNEI, per germline. V dropped 6 bases and J dropped 3 bases, with 15 bases sitting between them. The CDR3 covers 15 residues. Here the CDR3 DNA reads TGTGCCAGCAGGGGAGATAAAGGCTCCAATCAGCCCCAGCATTTT. Protein: CASRGDKGSNQPQHF.